Following are 5 T cell receptor beta chains from one sample sequenced in a study of coeliac disease (dated 2022 in TCRdb). The receptor library was made with the immunoSEQ multiplex PCR assay. The immuneACCESS repertoire file appears here via TCRdb, limited to in-frame rearrangements. These files lack a portion of the clones; in checked studies, under half of the deficit traces to unresolved V genes, and the cause of the others is not known. The sample records about 2,400 clones, approximately 59% of which are singletons. Approximately 25% of the sample belongs to the ten largest clones. The sample was intraepithelial lymphocytes from the gut. According to the study, the label for this sample's cell subset or site signals: intraepithelial cell (IEC) fraction of small intestinal biopsy. The source is a woman in her 70s with celiac disease on a gluten-free diet.

V gene TRBV6-5 combines with J gene TRBJ2-2; D is perhaps TRBD2 (7 bases). Germline V gene sequence: CDR1 MNHEY, CDR2 SVGAGI. Trimming stripped 6 bases from V and 4 bases from J, with 12 bases between. The CDR3 totals 14 residues. The CDR3 sequence: CASREGGGTGELFF. CDR3 DNA: TGTGCCAGCAGGGAGGGAGGGGGCACCGGGGAGCTGTTTTTT.

The chain uses TRBV6-5 and TRBJ2-2, with D possibly matching TRBD2 (6 bases). Germline CDR1 reads MNHEY; CDR2 reads SVGAGI. The CDR3 runs to 12 residues. V dropped 8 bases and J dropped 7 bases, with 11 bases sitting between them. CDR3 protein: CASGGTYGELFF. The CDR3 DNA is TGTGCCAGCGGAGGGACTTACGGGGAGCTGTTTTTT.

V gene TRBV11-2 combines with J gene TRBJ2-5, with 9 bases aligning to TRBD2. Unmatched junction bases numbered 0, after V lost 0 bases and J lost 1 base. Looked up from germline, CDR1 is SGHAT and CDR2 is FQNNGV. The CDR3 loop spans 15 amino acids. In nucleotides, the CDR3 is TGTGCCAGCAGCTTAGATAGCGGGGGCCAAGAGACCCAGTACTTC. Protein sequence: CASSLDSGGQETQYF.

This clone qualifies as large. The chain links TRBV2 to TRBJ2-5, with unresolved D. CDR1 SNHLY and CDR2 FYNNEI come from the germline V gene. V lost 1 base and J 1 base, leaving 13 bases between the germline ends. The CDR3 consists of 16 residues. The CDR3 sequence is CASSEGQRRFQETQYF. The CDR3 coding sequence is TGTGCCAGCAGTGAAGGGCAGCGAAGATTCCAAGAGACCCAGTACTTC. Filled out from reference TRBV2 and TRBJ2-5, the complete variable domain reads EPEVTQTPSHQVTQMGQEVILRCVPISNHLYFYWYRQILGQKVEFLVSFYNNEISEKSEIFDDQFSVERPDGSNFTLKIRSTKLEDSAMYFCASSEGQRRFQETQYFGPGTRLLVL.

The CDR3: CASSIEGARSDYGYTF. The CDR3 bases are TGTGCCAGTAGTATAGAGGGGGCGAGGAGTGACTATGGCTACACCTTC. V is TRBV19 and J is TRBJ1-2, with D possibly being TRBD1 (6 bases). V was cut by 0 bases and J by 3 bases, with 14 bases left in between. Germline lookup yields CDR1 LNHDA and CDR2 SQIVND (reference sequence). The CDR3 consists of 16 residues.